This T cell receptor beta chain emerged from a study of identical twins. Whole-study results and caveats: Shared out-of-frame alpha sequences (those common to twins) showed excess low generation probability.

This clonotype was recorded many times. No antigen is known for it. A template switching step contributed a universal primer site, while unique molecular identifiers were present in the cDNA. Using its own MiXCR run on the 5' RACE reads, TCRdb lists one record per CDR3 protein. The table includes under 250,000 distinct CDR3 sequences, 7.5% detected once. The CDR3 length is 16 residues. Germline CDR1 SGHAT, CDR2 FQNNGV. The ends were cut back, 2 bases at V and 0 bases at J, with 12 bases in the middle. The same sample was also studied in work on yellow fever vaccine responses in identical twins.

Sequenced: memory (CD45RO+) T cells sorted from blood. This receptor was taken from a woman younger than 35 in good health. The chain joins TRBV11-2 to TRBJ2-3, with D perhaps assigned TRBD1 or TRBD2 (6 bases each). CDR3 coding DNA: TGTGCCAGCAGCTTAAGGGGGAGGCTGAGCACAGATACGCAGTATTTT. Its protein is CASSLRGRLSTDTQYF.